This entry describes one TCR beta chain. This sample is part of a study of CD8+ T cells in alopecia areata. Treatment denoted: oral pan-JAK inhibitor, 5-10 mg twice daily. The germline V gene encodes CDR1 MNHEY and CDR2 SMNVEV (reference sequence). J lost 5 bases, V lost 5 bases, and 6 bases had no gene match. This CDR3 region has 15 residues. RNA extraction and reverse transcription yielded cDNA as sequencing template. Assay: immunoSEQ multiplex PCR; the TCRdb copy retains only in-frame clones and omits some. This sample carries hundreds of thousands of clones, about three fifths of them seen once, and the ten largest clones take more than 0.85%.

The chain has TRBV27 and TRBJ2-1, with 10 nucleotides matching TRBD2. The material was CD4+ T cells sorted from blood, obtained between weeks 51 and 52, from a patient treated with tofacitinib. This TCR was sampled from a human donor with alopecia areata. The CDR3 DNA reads TGTGCCAGCAGTATTCAGCGGGGGGGCAACAATGAGCAGTTCTTC. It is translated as CASSIQRGGNNEQFF.